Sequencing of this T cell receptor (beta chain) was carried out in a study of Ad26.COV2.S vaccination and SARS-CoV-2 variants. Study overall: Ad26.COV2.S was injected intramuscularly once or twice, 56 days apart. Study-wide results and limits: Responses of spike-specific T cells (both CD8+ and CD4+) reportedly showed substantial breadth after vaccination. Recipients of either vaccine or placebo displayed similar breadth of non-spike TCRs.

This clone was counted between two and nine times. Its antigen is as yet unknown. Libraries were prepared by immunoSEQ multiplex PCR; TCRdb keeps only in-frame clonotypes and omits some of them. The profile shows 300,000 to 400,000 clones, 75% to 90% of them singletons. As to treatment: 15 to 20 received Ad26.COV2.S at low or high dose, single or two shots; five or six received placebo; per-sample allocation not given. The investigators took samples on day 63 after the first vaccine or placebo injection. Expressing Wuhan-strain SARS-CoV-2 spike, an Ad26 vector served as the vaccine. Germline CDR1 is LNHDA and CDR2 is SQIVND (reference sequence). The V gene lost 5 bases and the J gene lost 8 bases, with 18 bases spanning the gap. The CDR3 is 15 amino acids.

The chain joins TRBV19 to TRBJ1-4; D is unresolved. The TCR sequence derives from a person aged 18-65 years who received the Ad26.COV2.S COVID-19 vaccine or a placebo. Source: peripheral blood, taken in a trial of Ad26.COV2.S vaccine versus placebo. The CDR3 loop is CASSHRRVEGEKLFF. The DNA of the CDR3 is TGTGCCAGTAGTCACCGTCGGGTGGAAGGCGAAAAACTGTTTTTT.